One and the same sample provided the 13 T cell receptor beta chains below, sequenced in a study of identical twins. Via MiXCR, TCRdb re-called the 5' RACE reads, giving one row per CDR3 protein. Of 1.5 million to 2 million distinct CDR3 sequences listed, less than 40% are singletons. The sample comprised cord blood. The receptors shown here come from a newborn girl in good health.

This clonotype was seen a few times. The rearrangement links TRBV6-7 to TRBJ2-5, with 9 bases fitting TRBD1. TRBV6-7 is given ORF status, its function remaining uncertain. The CDR3 contains 20 residues. V lost 0 bases and J lost 3; bases outside the gene matches: 17. In nucleotides, the CDR3 is TGTGCCAGCAGTTACTCGCCGGGACAGGGCCAATGGTTTCTGAAAGAGACCCAGTACTTC. Its protein is CASSYSPGQGQWFLKETQYF.

V is TRBV6-1 and J is TRBJ1-4, with TRBD1 identical over 7 bases. From germline, CDR1 is MNHNS and CDR2 SASEGT. The CDR3 has 14 amino acids. V lost 3 bases to trimming and J lost 5 bases; unmatched junction nucleotides: 3. The CDR3 DNA reads TGTGCCAGCAGTGAGCTGGGACAGAATGAAAAACTGTTTTTT. The encoded protein is CASSELGQNEKLFF.

This clonotype was recorded many times. This sequence joins TRBV11-2 and TRBJ1-2; 7 positions match TRBD1. CDR3 length: 13 residues. Germline CDR1 reads SGHAT; CDR2 reads FQNNGV. Trimming took 5 bases from V and 5 from J; bases not matched to a gene: 5. The CDR3 region is CASSATGVYGYTF. The CDR3 nucleotides read TGTGCCAGCAGCGCAACAGGGGTGTATGGCTACACCTTC.

This clonotype was counted only a few times. This rearrangement joins TRBV11-2 to TRBJ1-5; D possibly corresponds to TRBD1 (6 bases). The CDR3 totals 15 residues. Trimming removed 4 bases from V and 4 bases from J, with 14 bases in between. Looked up from germline, CDR1 is SGHAT and CDR2 is FQNNGV. CDR3 sequence reads: CASSSWDTLNQPQHF. The CDR3 DNA reads as TGTGCCAGCAGCTCGTGGGACACTCTGAATCAGCCCCAGCATTTT.

The chain joins TRBV20-1 to TRBJ2-4; 15 bases align to TRBD2. CDR3 length: 15 amino acids. J gave up 9 bases and V 0 bases, and 3 bases lay outside the gene matches. Per the germline V gene, CDR1 is DFQATT and CDR2 is SNEGSKA (reference sequence). CDR3 sequence: CSAREPGLAGGIQYF. The CDR3 DNA is TGCAGTGCTAGAGAGCCGGGACTAGCGGGGGGCATTCAGTACTTC.

The sample holds many counts of this clonotype. V gene TRBV9 combines with J gene TRBJ2-3; D is unclear. Germline V gene sequence: CDR1 SGDLS, CDR2 YYNGEE. Trimming removed 3 bases from V and 6 bases from J, with 17 bases in between. The CDR3 has 15 amino acids. CDR3: CASSATSILGDTQYF. CDR3 sequence (DNA): TGTGCCAGCAGCGCCACCAGCATCTTAGGGGATACGCAGTATTTT.

The V gene is TRBV21-1, the J gene TRBJ2-3; no check of the table's D call, TRBD2, against the DNA was made. TRBV21-1 is described as a pseudogene. The CDR3 has 16 residues. The CDR3 protein is CASSQGYLAVTDTQYF. The CDR3 DNA sequence: TGTGCCAGCAGCCAAGGGTATCTAGCGGTCACAGATACGCAGTATTTT.

Concerning this clonotype itself: One junction end does not reproduce the germline sequence, and a read error may be involved. V gene TRBV2 combines with J gene TRBJ2-1; either TRBD1 or TRBD2 may supply D (6 bases each). Per germline, CDR1 SNHLY and CDR2 FYNNEI. The CDR3 has 16 amino acids. CDR3 DNA: TGTGCCGGCAGTGAAGAAGGGGGGAGACCCTACAATGAGCAGTTCTTC. It specifies CAGSEEGGRPYNEQFF.

This rearrangement joins TRBV20-1 to TRBJ1-1; D ambiguous. The CDR3 covers 14 residues. Germline V gives CDR1 DFQATT, CDR2 SNEGSKA (reference sequence). With 0 bases removed from V and 1 base from J, the gap between germline ends came to 9 bases. The CDR3 nucleotides read TGCAGTGCTAGAGATGATGGGCAGAACACTGAAGCTTTCTTT. It yields the protein CSARDDGQNTEAFF.

The chain employs TRBV6-5 and TRBJ2-3; 10 bases are shared with TRBD2. CDR3 length equals 18 residues. J gave up 2 bases and V 2 bases, and 10 bases lay outside the gene matches. Germline values: CDR1 MNHEY, CDR2 SVGAGI. CDR3 protein: CASSYPLQAGGVTDTQYF. The CDR3 region has the DNA TGTGCCAGCAGTTACCCACTCCAAGCGGGGGGGGTCACAGATACGCAGTATTTT.

V and J are TRBV13 and TRBJ1-2; D might be TRBD1 (5 bases). The CDR3 runs 18 residues. Trimming shortened V by 1 base and J by 4 bases, and 22 bases separated the two germline ends. Germline V gene sequence: CDR1 PRHDT, CDR2 FYEKMQ (reference sequence). The CDR3 region is CASSLEGQESRTGYGYTF. The DNA of the CDR3 is TGTGCCAGCAGCTTAGAGGGGCAGGAGAGCCGAACGGGCTATGGCTACACCTTC.

This clonotype has a single count. The chain employs TRBV7-2 and TRBJ2-7; D gene ambiguous. In germline, CDR1 is SGHTA, CDR2 FQGNSA. This CDR3 contains 13 residues. V was cut by 6 bases and J by 3 bases, with 12 bases left in between. The CDR3 protein is CASSYTTLYEQYF. In nucleotides, the CDR3 is TGTGCCAGCAGTTATACGACCCTCTACGAGCAGTACTTC.

CDR3 sequence (DNA): TGTGCCAGCAGCGTAGGCGTAGGACAGGGATTCGATGAGCAGTTCTTC. Translated, it gives CASSVGVGQGFDEQFF. This chain links TRBV9 with TRBJ2-1, with 8 positions matching TRBD1. V lost 0 bases to trimming and J lost 8 bases; unmatched junction nucleotides: 10. The germline gives CDR1 SGDLS, CDR2 YYNGEE. The CDR3 runs to 16 residues.